Listed below are T cell receptor beta chains from one sample, sequenced in a study of shared clonotypes between healthy human individuals. Generated by immunoSEQ multiplex PCR, the TCRdb table keeps only in-frame clones and is missing some. The sample carries some 2 million clones, around 96% recorded once. Sequencing input: naive CD8+ T cells sorted from blood. The receptors derive from a man younger than 30 in good health. CDR3s include the opening cysteine and the closing phenylalanine or tryptophan. D genes are given only for firm matches. Clone size is given for some rows only: seen once, a few or many times, or a class if the clone is expanded.

V,D,size,J,DNA,CDR3
TRBV23-1,TRBD1,NA,TRBJ2-7,TGCGCCAGCAGTCAACCGATCCCGAATTTGGACAGGGCGATAAAGAACGAGCAGTACTTC,CASSQPIPNLDRAIKNEQYF
TRBV27,TRBD1,NA,TRBJ2-7,TGTGCCAGCAGTATCGGGACAGGGCACGAGCAGTACTTC,CASSIGTGHEQYF
TRBV27,NA,NA,TRBJ1-4,TGTGCCAGCAGTTTGGTGGGGACTCGGGAAAAACTGTTTTTT,CASSLVGTREKLFF
TRBV29-1,TRBD1,NA,TRBJ2-7,TGCAGCGTTGAAGGGACAGGGGCCGACTCCTACGAGCAGTACTTC,CSVEGTGADSYEQYF
TRBV30,TRBD1,NA,TRBJ2-7,TGTGCCTGGACCAGACAGGGGCTCTCCTACGAGCAGTACTTC,CAWTRQGLSYEQYF
TRBV27,NA,once,TRBJ2-7,TGTGCCAGCAGTTTGGGCCATTTCTACGAGCAGTACTTC,CASSLGHFYEQYF
TRBV5-1,NA,NA,TRBJ2-5,TGCGCCAGCAGCTTGTATCAAGAGACCCAGTACTTC,CASSLYQETQYF
TRBV27,TRBD2,NA,TRBJ2-7,TGTGCCAGCAGTTTTAGCGGGGGGCCGATTTCCTACGAGCAGTACTTC,CASSFSGGPISYEQYF
TRBV6-5,TRBD1,once,TRBJ1-2,TGCGCCAGCAACCCCGGGACAGACTATGGCTACACCTTC,CASNPGTDYGYTF
TRBV4-3,TRBD1,NA,TRBJ2-7,TGCGCCAGCAGCCAAGGGACAGGGGCTTACTACGAGCAGTACTTC,CASSQGTGAYYEQYF
TRBV15,NA,NA,TRBJ2-2,TGTGCCACCGCCCGGACAGAGGGGGGCGCCGGGGAGCTGTTTTTT,CATARTEGGAGELFF
TRBV4-2,TRBD2,NA,TRBJ2-7,TGTGCCAGCAGCTCCCCGCCCCAAGGTCTAGCGGGGGACGAGCAGTACTTC,CASSSPPQGLAGDEQYF
TRBV5-1,TRBD2,NA,TRBJ2-3,TGCGCCAGCAGCTTGGTGGGACTAGCGGGAGTCGGGGCCACAGATACGCAGTATTTT,CASSLVGLAGVGATDTQYF
TRBV10-1,NA,once,TRBJ2-7,TGCGCCAGCAGTGAGTCGGGGGGCTCCTACGAGCAGTACTTC,CASSESGGSYEQYF
TRBV6-5,NA,once,TRBJ1-1,TGTGCCAGCAGTTACTCGATACCCCCGGGGGCTGGTGAAGCTTTCTTT,CASSYSIPPGAGEAFF
TRBV6-1,TRBD1,NA,TRBJ1-1,TGTGCCAGCAGTGAAGGCCTGACAGGGGGCCGTACTGAAGCTTTCTTT,CASSEGLTGGRTEAFF
TRBV9,TRBD1,NA,TRBJ2-7,TGTGCCAGCAGCGTAGGTTCAGGGGGCTCCTACGAGCAGTACTTC,CASSVGSGGSYEQYF
TRBV11-2,NA,NA,TRBJ2-3,TGTGCCAGCGGTCTCGTAGGGTACACAGATACGCAGTATTTT,CASGLVGYTDTQYF
TRBV5-8,NA,NA,TRBJ2-7,NA,CASSFGTGAPGRYF
TRBV19,NA,NA,TRBJ1-3,TGTGCCAGTAGTGTCAGGGAAGCTCCCCGCTCTGGAAACACCATATATTTT,CASSVREAPRSGNTIYF
TRBV2,NA,NA,TRBJ1-6,TGTGCCAGCAGTGAGGTAGATTCACCCCTCCACTTT,CASSEVDSPLHF
TRBV7-8,TRBD1,NA,TRBJ1-2,TGTGCCAGCGGACAGGGGAGCTCAATTAACTATGGCTACACCTTC,CASGQGSSINYGYTF
TRBV6-5,TRBD1,NA,TRBJ1-3,TGTGCCAGCAGTGAGACAGGGCTCGGAAACACCATATATTTT,CASSETGLGNTIYF
TRBV2,TRBD2,NA,TRBJ2-3,TGTGCCAGCAGTGAATTAGGGGCTAGCGGCTTCTTCCTTAGCACAGATACGCAGTATTTT,CASSELGASGFFLSTDTQYF
TRBV6-5,NA,NA,TRBJ2-7,TGTGCCAGCAGTTATGGCCAGGGAGACGAGCAGTACTTC,CASSYGQGDEQYF
TRBV27,NA,NA,TRBJ2-1,TGTGCCAGCAGTTTTGACAACCTCAATGAGCAGTTCTTC,CASSFDNLNEQFF
TRBV5-8,TRBD1,NA,TRBJ2-7,TGTGCCAGCAGCATGGCCTTCGGGACAGGGCAAGAGCAGTACTTC,CASSMAFGTGQEQYF
TRBV9,TRBD1,NA,TRBJ2-7,TGTGCCAGCAGCGTAGTATCAGGGGGCGAGCAGTACTTC,CASSVVSGGEQYF
TRBV18,NA,once,TRBJ2-1,TGTGCCAGCTCACCAGACCCGGGACAGCAGTTCTTC,CASSPDPGQQFF
TRBV11-2,NA,NA,TRBJ2-4,TGTGCCAGCAGCTTACCGGGATGGAACATTCAGTACTTC,CASSLPGWNIQYF
TRBV5-4,TRBD1,NA,TRBJ2-7,TGTGCCAGCAGCGATCTCGGACAGGGGGAGTCCTACGAGCAGTACTTC,CASSDLGQGESYEQYF
TRBV7-9,TRBD2,NA,TRBJ2-7,TGTGCCAGCAGCCCTCCGGGAGGCAGGGAGTCCTACGAGCAGTACTTC,CASSPPGGRESYEQYF
TRBV7-9,NA,NA,TRBJ1-4,TGTGCCAGCAGCTTAGGGACGGAAGAAAAACTGTTTTTT,CASSLGTEEKLFF
TRBV5-6,NA,NA,TRBJ2-7,TGTGCCAGCAGCCACCGGGATCTTCCTTACGAGCAGTACTTC,CASSHRDLPYEQYF
TRBV6-1,NA,NA,TRBJ2-7,TGTGCCAGCAGTGAACCAGCGGGCCCGTCCATCTACGAGCAGTACTTC,CASSEPAGPSIYEQYF
TRBV7-9,NA,NA,TRBJ1-4,TGTGCCAGCAGCATCCTCGTGGGTGGTTCTAATGAAAAACTGTTTTTT,CASSILVGGSNEKLFF
TRBV7-9,NA,NA,TRBJ2-7,TGTGCCAGCAGCTTAATTCCCTACGAGCAGTACTTC,CASSLIPYEQYF
TRBV4-3,TRBD1,NA,TRBJ2-3,TGCGCCAGCAGCCTCCGATTGACAGGGGGCACAGATACGCAGTATTTT,CASSLRLTGGTDTQYF
TRBV19,NA,NA,TRBJ1-4,TGTGCCAGTAGTATCGGGGCAGGGCCTGCAACTAATGAAAAACTGTTTTTT,CASSIGAGPATNEKLFF
TRBV4-1,NA,NA,TRBJ2-7,TGCGCCAGCAGCCACCCTGGGACTCCCTACGAGCAGTACTTC,CASSHPGTPYEQYF
TRBV9,TRBD2,NA,TRBJ2-1,TGTGCCAGCAGCGTAGGGGGTAGCGGGAATGGTAATGAGCAGTTCTTC,CASSVGGSGNGNEQFF
TRBV7-8,TRBD2,NA,TRBJ2-7,TGTGCCAGCAGCGGGACTAGCGGGGGCGGTGAGCAGTACTTC,CASSGTSGGGEQYF
TRBV7-9,NA,NA,TRBJ1-3,TGTGCCAGCAGCTTAGGAGAGTTGGGAAACACCATATATTTT,CASSLGELGNTIYF
TRBV10-3,TRBD1,NA,TRBJ1-6,TGTGCGATCAGGGGGTTAGATTCACCCCTCCACTTT,CAIRGLDSPLHF
TRBV7-2,TRBD1,once,TRBJ1-2,TGTGCCAGCAGCTTAATAGGGGGCAGCCTCTATATCTATGGCTACACCTTC,CASSLIGGSLYIYGYTF
TRBV5-1,TRBD1,NA,TRBJ1-2,TGCGCCAGCAGCTTGGAAGGGGGCAACGATGGCTACACCTTC,CASSLEGGNDGYTF
TRBV2,NA,NA,TRBJ2-1,TGTGCCAGCAGTGGCCGCGCAGAGAGCTCCTACAATGAGCAGTTCTTC,CASSGRAESSYNEQFF
TRBV6-5,NA,NA,TRBJ2-1,TGTGCCAGCAGTGGGTACTACAATGAGCAGTTCTTC,CASSGYYNEQFF